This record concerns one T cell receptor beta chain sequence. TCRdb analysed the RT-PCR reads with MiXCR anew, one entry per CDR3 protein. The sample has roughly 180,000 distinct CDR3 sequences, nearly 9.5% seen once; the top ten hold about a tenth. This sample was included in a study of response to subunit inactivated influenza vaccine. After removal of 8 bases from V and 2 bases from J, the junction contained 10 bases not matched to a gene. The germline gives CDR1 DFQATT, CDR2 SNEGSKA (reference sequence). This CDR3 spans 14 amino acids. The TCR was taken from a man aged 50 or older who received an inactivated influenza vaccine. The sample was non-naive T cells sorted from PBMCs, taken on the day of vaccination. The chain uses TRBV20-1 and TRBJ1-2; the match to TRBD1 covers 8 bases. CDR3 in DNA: TGCAGTCCACGGACAGGGTCCTCAAACTATGGCTACACCTTC. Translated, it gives CSPRTGSSNYGYTF.